The rows below give T cell receptor beta chains drawn from one sample of a study of metastatic and nonmetastatic thyroid tumors. From the PCR reads, TCRdb re-called clones with MiXCR. The data show tens of thousands of clones, more than 12% seen once. The sample taken for sequencing was blood. These receptors all come from a female donor with papillary thyroid cancer or a benign thyroid nodule (not recorded which). Some clones in this sample may be carry-over from other donors' samples. The CDR3 runs from the conserved cysteine through the conserved F or W. The D gene is left open where the match is weak. Expanded clones are given a class, and other clones once, few, many or no size at all.

j_call | clone_size | d_call | v_call | cdr3_aa | cdr3_nt
TRBJ2-7 | once | TRBD1 | TRBV5-1 | CASSFSYRAGGGEQYF | TGCGCCAGCAGCTTTTCCTACCGTGCAGGGGGCGGCGAGCAGTACTTC
TRBJ2-7 | many | TRBD2 | TRBV19 | CASSPLAGGHYEQYF | TGTGCCAGTAGCCCACTAGCGGGAGGTCACTACGAGCAGTACTTC
TRBJ1-1 | many | TRBD1 | TRBV14 | CASSQDDRVGRPFMNTEAFF | TGTGCCAGCAGCCAAGATGACAGGGTTGGACGCCCCTTTATGAACACTGAAGCTTTCTTT
TRBJ2-2 | many | - | TRBV10-2 | CASRQGPNTGELFF | TGCGCCAGCCGGCAGGGCCCCAACACCGGGGAGCTGTTTTTT
TRBJ2-7 | medium-sized | TRBD1 | TRBV28 | CASRISTGREQYF | TGTGCCAGCAGGATTTCGACAGGGCGCGAGCAGTACTTC
TRBJ2-1 | many | TRBD1 | TRBV13 | CASSPGQAQYEQFF | TGTGCCAGCAGCCCCGGACAGGCACAATATGAGCAGTTCTTC
TRBJ2-2 | few | - | TRBV6-1 | CASSDRETGELFF | TGTGCCAGCAGTGATCGGGAGACCGGGGAGCTTTTTTTT
TRBJ2-1 | many | TRBD2 | TRBV29-1 | CSAGAGPRDEQFF | TGCAGCGCCGGAGCGGGACCTCGGGATGAGCAGTTCTTC
TRBJ2-7 | - | TRBD2 | TRBV20-1 | CSATGTSVGSYEQYF | TGCAGTGCTACCGGGACTAGCGTGGGTTCCTACGAGCAGTACTTC
TRBJ1-5 | many | - | TRBV5-8 | CASSRDSNQPQHF | TGTGCCAGCAGCCGGGATAGCAATCAGCCCCAGCATTTT
TRBJ2-6 | many | - | TRBV11-3 | CASSPGTPGANVLTF | TGTGCCAGCAGCCCCGGGACTCCTGGGGCCAACGTCCTGACTTTC
TRBJ2-1 | - | - | TRBV7-9 | CASSWGGQRNEQLF | TGTGCCAGCAGCTGGGGGGGACAGAGAAATGAGCAGTTATTC
TRBJ1-2 | few | TRBD1 | TRBV6-1 | CASSGTGGARGYTF | TGTGCCAGCAGTGGGACAGGGGGCGCGAGAGGCTACACCTTC
TRBJ2-1 | - | - | TRBV12-3/TRBV12-4 | CASIPVGMVVGEQFF | TGTGCCAGCATTCCCGTAGGGATGGTGGTCGGTGAGCAGTTCTTC
TRBJ1-1 | - | - | TRBV5-1 | CASSRVEGSTEAFF | TGCGCCAGCAGCCGAGTGGAGGGCAGCACTGAAGCTTTCTTT
TRBJ1-6 | many | - | TRBV9 | CASSEDEALYSPLHF | TGTGCCAGCAGCGAGGACGAGGCCCTATATTCACCCCTCCACTTT